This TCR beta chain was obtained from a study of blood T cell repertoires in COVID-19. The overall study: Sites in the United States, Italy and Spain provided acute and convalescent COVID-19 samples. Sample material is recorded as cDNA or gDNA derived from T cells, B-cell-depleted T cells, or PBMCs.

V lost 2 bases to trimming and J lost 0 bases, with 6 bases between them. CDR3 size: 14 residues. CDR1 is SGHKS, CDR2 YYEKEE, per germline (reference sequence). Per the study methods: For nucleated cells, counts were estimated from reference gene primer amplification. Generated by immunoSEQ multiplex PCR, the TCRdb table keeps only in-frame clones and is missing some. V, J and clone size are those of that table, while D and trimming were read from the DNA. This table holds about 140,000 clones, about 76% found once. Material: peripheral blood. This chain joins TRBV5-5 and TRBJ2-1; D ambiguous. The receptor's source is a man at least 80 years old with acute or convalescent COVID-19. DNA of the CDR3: TGTGCCAGCAGCTTAGAGGCCTCCTACAATGAGCAGTTCTTC. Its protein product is CASSLEASYNEQFF.